The 22 T cell receptor beta chains listed next were all sequenced from one sample in a study of blood T cells in healthy people across ages. Next came a second PCR, run for roughly 6 to 11 cycles, which used a sample-barcoded 5' primer along with a J-beta primer mix. TCRdb analysed the 5' RACE reads with MiXCR anew, one entry per CDR3 protein. Among about 1.6 million distinct CDR3 sequences, roughly 30% were seen once, and the ten largest hold roughly 12%. The specimen sequenced was blood. The source of these receptors is a woman under 40 in good health.

A few counts support this clonotype. The V call is TRBV28, the J call TRBJ1-5, with D unresolved. V was clipped by 8 bases and J by 0 bases, with 5 bases between them. The CDR3 is 12 amino acids. CDR1 MDHEN and CDR2 SYDVKM come from the germline V gene. CDR3 protein: CASLHSNQPQHF. CDR3 bases: TGTGCCAGCCTTCATAGCAATCAGCCCCAGCATTTT.

This chain connects TRBV15 to TRBJ2-1; no firm D call. The germline V and J ends were trimmed by 5 bases and 8 bases, with 10 bases remaining between them. The length of the CDR3 is 12 residues. Germline assignment: CDR1 LNHNV and CDR2 YYDKDF (reference sequence). CDR3 nucleotides: TGTGCCACCAGCCTCCAAAGTGATGAGCAGTTCTTC. It encodes CATSLQSDEQFF.

The rearrangement joins TRBV9 to TRBJ1-5; D unclear. The CDR3 extends over 14 amino acids. Germline loops: CDR1 SGDLS, CDR2 YYNGEE. Trimming stripped 5 bases from V and 4 bases from J, with 13 bases between. Here the CDR3 DNA reads TGTGCCAGCAGTAAGTTAGGCGGGAATCAGCCCCAGCATTTT. Translation: CASSKLGGNQPQHF.

V usage is TRBV5-1 and J usage is TRBJ2-3; 8 nucleotides match TRBD1. V trimming: 2 bases; J trimming: 1 base; junction bases outside the gene matches: 9. The germline V gene has CDR1 SGHRS and CDR2 YFSETQ. This CDR3 is built from 17 residues. The CDR3 nucleotides are TGCGCCAGCAGCTTTCAGGGGGCGGTGATAGGCACAGATACGCAGTATTTT. Encoded protein: CASSFQGAVIGTDTQYF.

The V gene is TRBV6-1, the J gene TRBJ2-7; D ambiguous. The CDR3 extends over 14 amino acids. V was cut by 2 bases and J by 2 bases, with 10 bases left in between. Germline V lookup: CDR1 MNHNS, CDR2 SASEGT. This chain's CDR3 is CASSEFYGPYEQYF. For the CDR3, the DNA is TGTGCCAGCAGTGAATTCTACGGCCCCTACGAGCAGTACTTC.

This clonotype showed up just once. This rearrangement joins TRBV20-1 to TRBJ1-2; the D is unclear. In germline, CDR1 is DFQATT, CDR2 SNEGSKA (reference sequence). This CDR3 has 13 amino acids. Between the trimmed V and J ends, which lost 6 bases and 8 bases, there was a span of 19 bases. DNA for the CDR3: TGCAGTGCCCCCCTCGGAATAAGCAAAGGCTACACCTTC. Amino acid sequence: CSAPLGISKGYTF.

This clonotype was observed a few times. The V call is TRBV2, the J call TRBJ2-1; possibly TRBD1 or TRBD2 for D (5 bases each). This CDR3 is built from 13 residues. Per the germline V gene, CDR1 is SNHLY and CDR2 is FYNNEI. Trimming shortened V by 8 bases and J by 1 base, and 9 bases separated the two germline ends. CDR3 loop: CASGTASYNEQFF. The CDR3 DNA follows: TGTGCCAGCGGGACGGCATCCTACAATGAGCAGTTCTTC.

This clonotype has more than one count but fewer than ten. This chain joins TRBV29-1 and TRBJ2-7; 9 nucleotides line up with TRBD2. This CDR3 has 17 amino acids. Germline values: CDR1 SQVTM, CDR2 ANQGSEA. After removal of 3 bases from V and 4 bases from J, the junction contained 16 bases not matched to a gene. The CDR3 sequence: CSVEVWAQRGERYEQYF. CDR3 nucleotides: TGCAGCGTTGAGGTTTGGGCACAGCGGGGGGAGAGATACGAGCAGTACTTC.

This clonotype showed up just a few times. For the CDR3, the DNA is TGTGCCAGCAGTCCGGGGAATTTCGGGGGCAATGAGCAGTTCTTC. Protein: CASSPGNFGGNEQFF. The J gene is TRBJ2-1, the V gene TRBV12-3 or TRBV12-4; a possible D gene is TRBD2 (6 bases). This CDR3 is 15 amino acids long. V lost 5 bases and J 6 bases, leaving 17 bases between the germline ends.

The chain uses TRBV24-1 and TRBJ2-3; TRBD2 matches 9 bases. Germline lookup yields CDR1 KGHDR and CDR2 SFDVKD. This CDR3 has 16 residues. With 3 bases clipped from V and 3 bases from J, the junction kept 6 bases outside the gene matches. CDR3 bases: TGTGCCACCAGTGATGTACTAGCGGGCGAAACAGATACGCAGTATTTT. Amino acid sequence: CATSDVLAGETDTQYF.

There are many counts of this clonotype. V and J are TRBV29-1 and TRBJ1-4; 9 bases match TRBD1. V lost 6 bases to trimming and J lost 6 bases; unmatched junction nucleotides: 2. Per germline, CDR1 SQVTM and CDR2 ANQGSEA. This CDR3 has 12 residues. The DNA for the CDR3 is TGCAGCGTCTGGACAGGGGATGAAAAACTGTTTTTT. This encodes CSVWTGDEKLFF.

In DNA form, the CDR3 reads TGTGCCAGCAGCTCAGAGGCGGAGGCTTGGGGCTACACCTTC. As protein: CASSSEAEAWGYTF. J is TRBJ1-2 and V is TRBV9, with D unclear. Deletions cut 4 bases from V and 8 bases from J, with 18 bases between. Per the germline V gene, CDR1 is SGDLS and CDR2 is YYNGEE. This CDR3 region has 14 residues. Looking up the rest from reference TRBV9 and TRBJ1-2 gives the full variable domain: DSGVTQTPKHLITATGQRVTLRCSPRSGDLSVYWYQQSLDQGLQFLIQYYNGEERAKGNILERFSAQQFPDLHSELNLSSLELGDSALYFCASSSEAEAWGYTFGSGTRLTVV.

A few counts support this clonotype. V gene TRBV6-1 combines with J gene TRBJ2-7; D not resolved. Germline V CDR1 and CDR2: MNHNS, SASEGT. This CDR3 is built from 18 residues. V gave up 6 bases and J gave up 0 bases, with 24 bases separating them. The CDR3 DNA follows: TGTGCCAGCAGACCTCAATCTCGTGGGCCCACGAGCTCCTACGAGCAGTACTTC. As protein: CASRPQSRGPTSSYEQYF.

The genes are TRBV24-1 and TRBJ1-2; TRBD1 aligns across 10 bases. The CDR3 is 14 residues long. The germline CDR1 and CDR2 sequences are KGHDR and SFDVKD. V lost 5 bases, J lost 8 bases, and 7 bases stayed unmatched. The CDR3 region has the DNA TGTGCCACCAGTGGTCAGGGACAGGGGAAAGGCTACACCTTC. It is translated as CATSGQGQGKGYTF.

This clonotype showed up just once. The rearrangement joins TRBV20-1 to TRBJ1-6; D remains unclear. V gave up 7 bases and J gave up 14 bases, with 6 bases separating them. Looked up from germline, CDR1 is DFQATT and CDR2 is SNEGSKA (reference sequence). This CDR3 contains 8 residues. CDR3 nucleotides: TGCAGTGTATCTACCCTCCACTTT. Its translation: CSVSTLHF.

This clonotype was seen a few times. The genes are TRBV6-6 and TRBJ2-3; TRBD2 matches at 12 bases. CDR1 is MNHNY and CDR2 is SVGAGI in the germline V gene (reference sequence). This CDR3 is 15 amino acids long. J lost 4 bases, V lost 8 bases, and 7 bases had no gene match. The CDR3 sequence is CASSWTSGTADTQYF. CDR3 coding DNA: TGTGCCAGCTCCTGGACTAGCGGGACCGCAGATACGCAGTATTTT.

This clonotype was counted only a few times. The chain joins TRBV3-1 to TRBJ1-4, with D hard to call. Per germline, CDR1 LGHDT and CDR2 YNNKEL (reference sequence). V was pared by 0 bases and J by 4 bases, with 0 bases between. The CDR3 runs 12 residues. CDR3 bases: TGTGCCAGCAGCCAAGATAATGAAAAACTGTTTTTT. As protein: CASSQDNEKLFF.

The rearrangement uses TRBV5-4 and TRBJ1-1; 9 nucleotides align to TRBD1. V lost 7 bases, J lost 3 bases, and 4 bases stayed unmatched. This CDR3 contains 13 residues. Germline CDR1 is SGHNT and CDR2 is YYREEE (reference sequence). For the CDR3, the DNA is TGTGCCAGCGAGGGACAGGGTCACACTGAAGCTTTCTTT. It is translated as CASEGQGHTEAFF.

V gene TRBV27 combines with J gene TRBJ2-3, with 7 bases aligning to TRBD2. After removal of 2 bases from V and 1 base from J, the junction contained 6 bases not matched to a gene. The CDR3 is made up of 16 amino acids. Germline assignment: CDR1 MNHEY and CDR2 SMNVEV (reference sequence). This CDR3 is CASSLLPAGGTDTQYF. CDR3 sequence (DNA): TGTGCCAGCAGTTTACTTCCGGCGGGGGGCACAGATACGCAGTATTTT.

CDR3 in amino acids: CASSDRPASYEQYF. The CDR3 DNA sequence: TGCGCCAGCAGTGACCGGCCTGCTTCCTACGAGCAGTACTTC. This rearrangement joins TRBV10-2 to TRBJ2-7; no clear D gene. There are 14 residues in the CDR3. Germline V gives CDR1 WSHSY, CDR2 SAAADI. The V end was cut by 3 bases, the J end by 1 base, with 10 bases between.

The rearrangement uses TRBV7-9 and TRBJ2-4; possible D gene TRBD2, 6 bases. CDR1 is SEHNR and CDR2 is FQNEAQ in the germline V gene (reference sequence). CDR3 size: 19 residues. The V end lost 4 bases, the J end lost 1 base, and 23 bases lay between the germline ends. CDR3: CASSSRTGERTGAKNIQYF. The CDR3, as DNA: TGTGCCAGCAGCTCGAGAACGGGGGAAAGGACGGGGGCCAAAAACATTCAGTACTTC.

The table lists this clonotype with a few counts. The V and J genes are TRBV20-1 and TRBJ2-5; D tentatively fits TRBD1 or TRBD2 (5 bases each). V was shortened by 6 bases and J by 5 bases, with 28 bases between the two germline ends. The V gene's germline CDR1 is DFQATT and CDR2 SNEGSKA (reference sequence). This CDR3 contains 17 residues. CDR3 DNA sequence: TGCAGTGCCCGGGGCCAGGACCTTCGTAGGGTAGTTGAGACCCAGTACTTC. Protein product: CSARGQDLRRVVETQYF.